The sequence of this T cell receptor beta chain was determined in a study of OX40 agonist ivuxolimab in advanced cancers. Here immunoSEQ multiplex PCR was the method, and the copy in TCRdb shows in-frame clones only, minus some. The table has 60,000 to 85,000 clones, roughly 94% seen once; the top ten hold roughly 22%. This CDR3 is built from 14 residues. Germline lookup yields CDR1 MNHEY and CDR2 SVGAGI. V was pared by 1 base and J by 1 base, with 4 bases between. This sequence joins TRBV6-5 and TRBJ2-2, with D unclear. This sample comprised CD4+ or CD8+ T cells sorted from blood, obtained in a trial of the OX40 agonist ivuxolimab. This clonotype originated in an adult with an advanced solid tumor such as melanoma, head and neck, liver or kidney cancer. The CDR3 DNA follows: TGTGCCAGCAGTTACTTCCGGAACACCGGGGAGCTGTTTTTT. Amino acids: CASSYFRNTGELFF.